The 3 T cell receptor beta chains below all came from one sample that was sequenced in a study of shared T cell receptors in the human thymus (dated by TCRdb to the early 2020s). Library preparation employed the immunoSEQ multiplex PCR assay. This is the immuneACCESS table as TCRdb keeps it, with only in-frame sequences that have V and J called. A part of the clones is gone; compared with another copy, unresolved V genes explain less than half, and the rest is unexplained. Across this sample there are hundreds of thousands of clones, with approximately 80% seen only once. Of the sample, roughly 0.013% is held by the ten largest clones. Another study also made use of these data, one on human thymus T cells.

Sequences were obtained from thymocytes. The source is a boy under two years old with a congenital heart defect. Donor details come from another sample of the same person, matched by shared clones.

This clone was picked up one time. The V gene is TRBV7-2, the J gene TRBJ2-3; perhaps TRBD1 as D (5 bases). The V gene's germline CDR1 is SGHTA and CDR2 FQGNSA. Trimming took off 3 bases at V and 9 bases at J, with 10 bases between the two ends. The length of the CDR3 is 12 residues. CDR3 nucleotide sequence: TGTGCCAGCAGCTTGGCGAAGGGGACGCAGTATTTT. Protein sequence: CASSLAKGTQYF.

The V call is TRBV18, the J call TRBJ2-2; perhaps TRBD2 as D (6 bases). The CDR3 sequence is 15 residues long. V was pared by 2 bases and J by 11 bases, with 18 bases between. Germline loops: CDR1 KGHSH, CDR2 LQKENI. CDR3 DNA: TGTGCCAGCTCACCAGAATATAGACTAGTCGGCGAGCTGTTTTTT. Translating gives CASSPEYRLVGELFF.

This chain connects TRBV6-6 to TRBJ1-5; D remains unclear. CDR1 MNHNY and CDR2 SVGAGI come from the germline V gene (reference sequence). This CDR3 has 15 amino acids. V lost 6 bases and J 0 bases, leaving 12 bases between the germline ends. The CDR3 sequence is CASSSHHFSNQPQHF. The CDR3 DNA sequence: TGTGCCAGCAGCTCCCACCACTTTAGCAATCAGCCCCAGCATTTT.